This T cell receptor beta chain was profiled in a study of blood T cells in healthy people across ages. Next came a second PCR, run for about 6 to 11 cycles, which used a sample-barcoded 5' primer along with a J-beta primer mix. Individual samples furnished no less than 3 million CDR3-containing paired-end reads apiece. One entry per CDR3 protein results from TCRdb running MiXCR on the 5' RACE reads. The sample lists some 1.1 million distinct CDR3 sequences; about two fifths were seen once. V lost 0 bases to trimming and J lost 7 bases, with 21 bases between them. CDR1 and CDR2 (germline): DFQATT, SNEGSKA (reference sequence). This CDR3 contains 17 residues. Points on this clonotype: Its specificity is not known.

General study points: The recorded TCR beta diversity per million T cells decreased in a roughly linear manner with age.

Total RNA extraction produced at least 5 micrograms (per sample) for the study. Specimen: blood. The chain has TRBV20-1 and TRBJ1-4; D is uncertain. The receptor was derived from a man between 18 and 35 years old in good health. The CDR3 here is CSAREAQKPLRPEKLFF. The CDR3 DNA sequence: TGCAGTGCTAGAGAGGCGCAGAAACCTCTGCGGCCTGAAAAACTGTTTTTT.